This passage covers 14 T cell receptor beta chains from one sample sequenced in a study of cytomegalovirus exposure and HLA in healthy donors. The PCR had 60 Vbeta and 13 Jbeta primers. The data were produced by immunoSEQ multiplex PCR, yet TCRdb's version contains in-frame clones alone and is incomplete. The data contain approximately 190,000 clones, over 80% of them singletons. The sequenced material came from PBMCs. These receptors were collected from a man aged 35 to 55 in good health and CMV-seropositive.

V usage is TRBV10-2 and J usage is TRBJ2-2; 8 bases match TRBD2. This CDR3 region has 16 residues. The V segment lost 3 bases and the J segment 3 bases; nucleotides outside the gene matches: 6. Germline-derived CDR1 and CDR2 are WSHSY and SAAADI. In DNA, the CDR3 is TGCGCCAGCAGTGATGGATGGCGGGGGGACACCGGGGAGCTGTTTTTT. This gives the protein CASSDGWRGDTGELFF.

V and J are TRBV15 and TRBJ1-5; possibly TRBD1 for D (5 bases). V lost 0 bases and J 3 bases, leaving 12 bases between the germline ends. Germline V lookup: CDR1 LNHNV, CDR2 YYDKDF (reference sequence). This CDR3 is 16 amino acids long. CDR3 sequence reads: CATSRDRDNLNQPQHF. CDR3 bases: TGTGCCACCAGCAGAGACAGGGATAACCTCAATCAGCCCCAGCATTTT.

This sequence joins TRBV15 and TRBJ2-3; D is possibly TRBD2 (6 bases). Between the trimmed V and J ends, which lost 5 bases and 4 bases, there was a span of 16 bases. The CDR3 extends over 15 amino acids. The germline gives CDR1 LNHNV, CDR2 YYDKDF (reference sequence). The CDR3 nucleotides read TGTGCCACCAGCCAGGACGGCGGGGCCGCAGATACGCAGTATTTT. The encoded protein is CATSQDGGAADTQYF.

This chain joins TRBV30 and TRBJ1-2, with TRBD1 identical over 7 bases. The germline gives CDR1 GTSNPN, CDR2 SVGIG (reference sequence). V dropped 2 bases and J dropped 3; count of bases not matched to a gene: 18. The length of the CDR3 is 18 residues. The CDR3 nucleotides are TGTGCCTGGAGTCCACCTGGGATGAAAGGACAGGAGTACTATGGCTACACCTTC. Translated, it gives CAWSPPGMKGQEYYGYTF.

V usage is TRBV2 and J usage is TRBJ2-7; TRBD2 matches 8 bases. CDR3 length equals 13 residues. After removal of 4 bases from V and 6 bases from J, the junction contained 5 bases not matched to a gene. CDR1 and CDR2 from the germline V gene are SNHLY and FYNNEI. The CDR3 protein is CASSAGGAAEQYF. The CDR3 nucleotides are TGTGCCAGCAGTGCCGGGGGGGCCGCCGAGCAGTACTTC.

CDR3 bases: TGTGCCAGCAGTTACGGGGGCCCGGAGACCCAGTACTTC. Protein sequence: CASSYGGPETQYF. The chain combines TRBV6-6 with TRBJ2-5; D possibly corresponds to TRBD1 (6 bases). V lost 2 bases to trimming and J lost 5 bases, with 9 bases between them. The CDR3 is 13 amino acids. Germline CDR1 MNHNY, CDR2 SVGAGI (reference sequence).

The V call is TRBV6-5, the J call TRBJ1-1; possibly TRBD1 for D (6 bases). Germline V gene data show CDR1 as MNHEY and CDR2 as SVGAGI. V gave up 4 bases and J gave up 4 bases, with 16 bases separating them. The length of the CDR3 is 15 residues. CDR3 sequence (DNA): TGTGCCAGCAGTTCCTCGACAGGCGCGGGCACTGAAGCTTTCTTT. Its protein is CASSSSTGAGTEAFF.

As regards this clone: Compared with germline, one end of the junction differs, possibly owing to a read error. The V call is TRBV7-7, the J call TRBJ1-4, with a tentative D call TRBD1 (6 bases). The CDR3 loop spans 15 amino acids. In germline, CDR1 is SSHAT, CDR2 FNYEAQ (reference sequence). CDR3 loop: CASSPGNRAGEKLFF. The CDR3 DNA sequence: TGTGCTAGCAGCCCGGGGAACAGGGCAGGGGAAAAACTGTTTTTT. Full variable domain (missing parts from reference TRBV7-7 and TRBJ1-4): GAGVSQSPRYKVTKRGQDVTLRCDPISSHATLYWYQQALGQGPEFLTYFNYEAQPDKSGLPSDRFSAERPEGSISTLTIQRTEQRDSAMYRCASSPGNRAGEKLFFGSGTQLSVL.

The chain uses TRBV28 and TRBJ2-6, with 10 bases fitting TRBD2. The CDR3 totals 18 residues. J lost 0 bases, V lost 5 bases, and 7 bases had no gene match. Germline V lookup: CDR1 MDHEN, CDR2 SYDVKM. The CDR3 DNA is TGTGCCAGCAGTCTCCTTAGCGGGGGGAGCTCTGGGGCCAACGTCCTGACTTTC. Translating it yields CASSLLSGGSSGANVLTF.

This clone was seen a few times. This rearrangement joins TRBV7-9 to TRBJ1-2; D uncertain. Trimming pared 5 bases from V and 0 bases from J, leaving 10 bases between. Germline CDR1 SEHNR, CDR2 FQNEAQ (reference sequence). The CDR3 totals 14 residues. This chain's CDR3 is CASSGPATNYGYTF. The CDR3 DNA follows: TGTGCCAGCAGCGGTCCCGCGACTAACTATGGCTACACCTTC.

The V gene is TRBV5-4, the J gene TRBJ2-2; D perhaps matches TRBD2 (5 bases). V lost 3 bases, J lost 1 base, and 7 bases lay in between. The CDR3 consists of 14 residues. The germline V gene encodes CDR1 SGHNT and CDR2 YYREEE (reference sequence). For the CDR3, the DNA is TGTGCCAGCAGCTCGGGGAGGAACACCGGGGAGCTGTTTTTT. Amino acid sequence: CASSSGRNTGELFF.

The V and J genes are TRBV7-2 and TRBJ2-5, with 8 bases fitting TRBD2. The CDR3 runs 14 residues. The J segment lost 5 bases and the V segment lost 5 bases, leaving 7 bases of the junction unmatched. From germline, CDR1 is SGHTA and CDR2 FQGNSA. CDR3 sequence reads: CASSRAGGWETQYF. DNA for the CDR3: TGTGCCAGCAGCCGGGCGGGGGGCTGGGAGACCCAGTACTTC.

As to this clone: Mismatch with germline at one junction end may stem from a read error. The rearrangement links TRBV7-7 to TRBJ1-1, with 7 bases that match TRBD1. Looked up from germline, CDR1 is SSHAT and CDR2 is FNYEAQ (reference sequence). CDR3 length equals 13 residues. CDR3 coding DNA: TGTGCTAGCAGCTTCAACAGGGGAGCTGAAGCTTTCTTT. Its protein product is CASSFNRGAEAFF.

V gene TRBV19 combines with J gene TRBJ2-1; D is undetermined. Trimming cost V 7 bases and J 3 bases, with 4 bases left between them. This CDR3 is 11 amino acids long. Germline V gives CDR1 LNHDA, CDR2 SQIVND (reference sequence). Here the CDR3 reads CASNYYNEQFF. As DNA, the CDR3 is TGTGCCAGTAATTACTACAATGAGCAGTTCTTC. The variable domain in full, completed from reference TRBV19 and TRBJ2-1, reads DGGITQSPKYLFRKEGQNVTLSCEQNLNHDAMYWYRQDPGQGLRLIYYSQIVNDFQKGDIAEGYSVSREKKESFPLTVTSAQKNPTAFYLCASNYYNEQFFGPGTRLTVL.